Each of the 23 T cell receptor beta chains below was sequenced from the same sample in a study of blood T cell repertoires in COVID-19. Profiled with immunoSEQ multiplex PCR; TCRdb holds only in-frame clones, not every one. The sample includes roughly 53,000 clones, about nine tenths of them seen just once. Specimen: peripheral blood. These receptors originate from an elderly man with acute or convalescent COVID-19.

CDR3 nucleotide sequence: TGTGCCAGCAGGAGGGACAGGGGAGTTTTCACTGAAGCTTTCTTT. Protein product: CASRRDRGVFTEAFF. The V and J genes are TRBV7-2 and TRBJ1-1, with 10 bases lining up with TRBD1. Looked up from germline, CDR1 is SGHTA and CDR2 is FQGNSA. CDR3 length: 15 residues. V lost 6 bases and J lost 4; bases outside the gene matches: 8.

The gene calls are TRBV11-1 and TRBJ1-2; 9 nucleotides match TRBD1. The ends lost 1 base at V and 10 bases at J; junction bases unmatched: 7. This CDR3 has 14 residues. Germline values: CDR1 SGHAT, CDR2 FQDESV (reference sequence). The CDR3: CASSLDRGPDAYTF. The CDR3 DNA sequence: TGTGCCAGCAGCTTAGACAGGGGGCCTGATGCCTACACCTTC.

This clone appeared a single time. The chain recombines TRBV7-2 with TRBJ2-7, with D uncertain. V was trimmed by 6 bases and J by 0 bases, leaving 15 bases between them. CDR3 length: 15 amino acids. Per the germline V gene, CDR1 is SGHTA and CDR2 is FQGNSA. CDR3 nucleotide sequence: TGTGCCAGCAGACTCGACTCCTTCTCCTCCTACGAGCAGTACTTC. Translating gives CASRLDSFSSYEQYF. The variable domain in full, completed from reference TRBV7-2 and TRBJ2-7, reads GAGVSQSPSNKVTEKGKDVELRCDPISGHTALYWYRQSLGQGLEFLIYFQGNSAPDKSGLPSDRFSAERTGGSVSTLTIQRTQQEDSAVYLCASRLDSFSSYEQYFGPGTRLTVT.

The chain employs TRBV19 and TRBJ1-6; the D gene is possibly TRBD1 (5 bases). V shed 2 bases and J shed 7 bases, with 12 bases lying between them. Germline V gene data show CDR1 as LNHDA and CDR2 as SQIVND (reference sequence). The CDR3 has 15 residues. The CDR3 region has the DNA TGTGCCAGTAGTATATCGCAGGGTAGGAATTCACCCCTCCACTTT. Translated, it gives CASSISQGRNSPLHF.

The CDR3: CASALATTGNEQFF. The DNA of the CDR3 is TGTGCCAGTGCGTTGGCAACTACGGGCAATGAGCAGTTCTTC. This sequence joins TRBV6-5 and TRBJ2-1; no definite D call. V was pared by 9 bases and J by 6 bases, with 18 bases between. This CDR3 comprises 14 residues. Germline values: CDR1 MNHEY, CDR2 SVGAGI.

This clone was counted a few times. The chain has TRBV14 and TRBJ1-2; TRBD1 matches at 8 bases. J was trimmed by 4 bases and V by 3 bases; bases with no gene match: 7. Germline V lookup: CDR1 SGHDN, CDR2 FVKESK. The CDR3 consists of 15 residues. DNA of the CDR3: TGTGCCAGCAGCCATAAGGGACAGGCTGGCTATGGCTACACCTTC. This translates into CASSHKGQAGYGYTF. Full variable domain (missing parts from reference TRBV14 and TRBJ1-2): EAGVTQFPSHSVIEKGQTVTLRCDPISGHDNLYWYRRVMGKEIKFLLHFVKESKQDESGMPNNRFLAERTGGTYSTLKVQPAELEDSGVYFCASSHKGQAGYGYTFGSGTRLTVV.

The rearrangement links TRBV19 to TRBJ1-3; TRBD1 aligns across 8 bases. V lost 6 bases, J lost 0 bases, and 4 bases stayed unmatched. This CDR3 has 15 amino acids. Per the germline V gene, CDR1 is LNHDA and CDR2 is SQIVND (reference sequence). For the CDR3, the DNA is TGTGCCAGTAGGGGGGACAGGAGCTCTGGAAACACCATATATTTT. This sequence encodes CASRGDRSSGNTIYF.

This clone was found once. The CDR3 nucleotides read TGTGCCTTACTCCCGGGACAGGGGCGGGGCACCGGGGAGCTGTTTTTT. Amino acids: CALLPGQGRGTGELFF. V gene TRBV30 combines with J gene TRBJ2-2, with 10 positions matching TRBD1. Trimming took 7 bases from V and 4 from J; bases not matched to a gene: 12. The CDR3 runs to 16 residues. CDR1 is GTSNPN, CDR2 SVGIG, per germline (reference sequence).

This clone was seen a few times. The chain carries TRBV5-3 and TRBJ2-3; D unresolved. TRBV5-3 is filed as an ORF, its function uncertain. This CDR3 is built from 12 residues. The V end was cut by 4 bases, the J end by 1 base, with 4 bases between. Here the CDR3 reads CARSLCTDTQYF. DNA of the CDR3: TGTGCCAGAAGCCTCTGCACAGATACGCAGTATTTT.

This clone was seen just once. The chain recombines TRBV5-1 with TRBJ2-7, with 7 bases lining up with TRBD1. V was clipped by 4 bases and J by 2 bases; unmatched bases: 6. The germline CDR1 and CDR2 sequences are SGHRS and YFSETQ. The CDR3 spans 14 residues. The CDR3 is CASSTRQGTYEQYF. The CDR3 nucleotides are TGCGCCAGCAGCACCCGACAGGGCACCTACGAGCAGTACTTC.

The sample holds one count of this clone. This chain links TRBV19 with TRBJ1-3; the D is unclear. The CDR3 runs 14 residues. V was clipped by 5 bases and J by 0 bases, with 8 bases between them. Germline V gene sequence: CDR1 LNHDA, CDR2 SQIVND (reference sequence). The CDR3 DNA reads TGTGCCAGTAGTCCCTCGCGCTCTGGAAACACCATATATTTT. It yields the protein CASSPSRSGNTIYF. Full variable domain (rest looked up from reference TRBV19 and TRBJ1-3): DGGITQSPKYLFRKEGQNVTLSCEQNLNHDAMYWYRQDPGQGLRLIYYSQIVNDFQKGDIAEGYSVSREKKESFPLTVTSAQKNPTAFYLCASSPSRSGNTIYFGEGSWLTVV.

The gene calls are TRBV6-6 and TRBJ1-5, with TRBD1 matching over 7 bases. Germline CDR1 MNHNY, CDR2 SVGAGI (reference sequence). The trim removed 4 bases at V and 6 bases at J, leaving 9 bases unmatched. CDR3 length: 15 amino acids. CDR3 sequence (DNA): TGTGCCAGCAGTTCGACAGGGATGGGCAGTCAGCCCCAGCATTTT. It encodes CASSSTGMGSQPQHF.

The V gene is TRBV3-1 (or the pseudogene TRBV3-2), the J gene TRBJ2-1; TRBD2 is a possible D gene (6 bases). V shed 5 bases and J shed 9 bases, with 14 bases lying between them. Germline values: CDR1 LGHDT, CDR2 YNNKEL (reference sequence). CDR3 length equals 13 residues. CDR3 sequence reads: CASSASAGSEQFF. Written as DNA, the CDR3 is TGTGCCAGCAGCGCATCCGCGGGGTCTGAGCAGTTCTTC.

V and J are TRBV11-2 and TRBJ2-5; TRBD2 matches 8 bases. J was trimmed by 7 bases and V by 3 bases; bases with no gene match: 13. There are 16 residues in the CDR3. The V gene's germline CDR1 is SGHAT and CDR2 FQNNGV. The CDR3 DNA reads TGTGCCAGCAGCTTCTGGTCTAGCGGGCCGGATGGGACCCAGTACTTC. Amino acids: CASSFWSSGPDGTQYF.

The chain has TRBV5-1 and TRBJ2-7, with 11 bases that match TRBD2. V lost 2 bases to trimming and J lost 5 bases; unmatched junction nucleotides: 6. The CDR3 consists of 15 residues. Germline loops: CDR1 SGHRS, CDR2 YFSETQ. CDR3 region: CASSLRLAGIHEQYF. CDR3 nucleotides: TGCGCCAGCAGCTTACGACTAGCGGGGATACACGAGCAGTACTTC.

CDR3 sequence (DNA): TGTGCCAGTACCACAACGGACTTGGTCCTCCCCGGGGAGCAGTTCTTC. Its translation: CASTTTDLVLPGEQFF. V is TRBV19 and J is TRBJ2-1; D is possibly TRBD2 (5 bases). V lost 7 bases, J lost 10 bases, and 26 bases lay in between. This CDR3 is 16 amino acids long. Germline V gene lookup returns CDR1 LNHDA and CDR2 SQIVND (reference sequence).

In DNA form, the CDR3 reads TGTGCCAGTAGTCTCCGGGACAGGGGACGTGGCTACACCTTC. Amino acid sequence: CASSLRDRGRGYTF. This chain uses TRBV19 with TRBJ1-2; 10 nucleotides agree with TRBD1. This CDR3 contains 14 residues. Losses at the gene ends were 5 bases for V and 7 bases for J; bases not matched to a gene: 7. The germline CDR1 and CDR2 sequences are LNHDA and SQIVND (reference sequence).

The V call is TRBV2, the J call TRBJ2-2, with 9 bases identical to TRBD2. V trimming: 7 bases; J trimming: 3 bases; junction bases outside the gene matches: 12. Germline V lookup: CDR1 SNHLY, CDR2 FYNNEI. The CDR3 runs 17 residues. CDR3 sequence (DNA): TGTGCCAGCAAGGTCGGAGGAGCGGGGGGCTACACCGGGGAGCTGTTTTTT. Protein: CASKVGGAGGYTGELFF.

The V and J genes are TRBV30 and TRBJ2-5; D possibly corresponds to TRBD2 (5 bases). Germline CDR1 and CDR2: GTSNPN and SVGIG (reference sequence). The CDR3 is 15 residues long. Trimming removed 0 bases from V and 0 bases from J, with 11 bases in between. The CDR3 DNA sequence: TGTGCCTGGAGTGTACAGCGGCTGTACCAAGAGACCCAGTACTTC. The encoded protein is CAWSVQRLYQETQYF.

The rearrangement uses TRBV9 and TRBJ2-4, with 9 nucleotides matching TRBD1. Germline-derived CDR1 and CDR2 are SGDLS and YYNGEE. CDR3 length equals 17 residues. The V segment lost 0 bases and the J segment 1 base; nucleotides outside the gene matches: 5. The CDR3 reads CASSVAPGTGAKNIQYF. In DNA, the CDR3 is TGTGCCAGCAGCGTAGCGCCCGGGACAGGGGCCAAAAACATTCAGTACTTC.

The genes are TRBV6-5 and TRBJ1-5; 9 bases match TRBD1. Germline CDR1 MNHEY, CDR2 SVGAGI. Germline trimming cut 6 bases from V and 5 bases from J; bases unmatched to any gene: 2. This CDR3 is built from 13 residues. CDR3 in amino acids: CASSRQGDQPQHF. The CDR3 DNA follows: TGTGCCAGCAGCCGACAGGGGGATCAGCCCCAGCATTTT.

The rearrangement uses TRBV3-1 (or the pseudogene TRBV3-2) and TRBJ2-3; D gene ambiguous. This CDR3 contains 12 residues. Germline CDR1 is LGHDT and CDR2 is YNNKEL (reference sequence). Trimming cost V 1 base and J 8 bases, with 7 bases left between them. CDR3 protein: CASSQAMATQYF. In DNA form, the CDR3 reads TGTGCCAGCAGCCAAGCCATGGCTACGCAGTATTTT.

This clone was counted once. V is TRBV5-4 and J is TRBJ1-4; 10 bases map to TRBD1. The CDR3 extends over 16 amino acids. V was clipped by 5 bases and J by 7 bases; unmatched bases: 11. In germline, CDR1 is SGHNT, CDR2 YYREEE (reference sequence). The CDR3 here is CASSLRTGGFGEKLFF. CDR3 nucleotides: TGTGCCAGCAGTCTGAGGACAGGGGGTTTCGGTGAAAAACTGTTTTTT.